The next 8 T cell receptor beta chains were all read from a single sample in a study of blood T cell repertoires in COVID-19. The protocol was immunoSEQ multiplex PCR, while the TCRdb copy is restricted to in-frame clones and leaves out a portion. The sample records 390,000 or so clones, 90% being singletons. The sequenced sample consisted of peripheral blood. These receptor sequences come from a man aged 18 to 35 with active or convalescent COVID-19.

The chain combines TRBV5-1 with TRBJ1-1; D gene unclear. The V and J ends lost 7 bases and 5 bases respectively, with 15 bases between them. Germline CDR1 reads SGHRS; CDR2 reads YFSETQ. The CDR3 has 13 residues. The CDR3 sequence is CASADFPGTEAFF. CDR3 bases: TGCGCCAGCGCGGATTTTCCCGGGACTGAAGCTTTCTTT.

The gene calls are TRBV18 and TRBJ1-1, with D possibly matching TRBD1 (5 bases). Trimming took 4 bases from V and 4 from J, leaving 10 bases between them. The CDR3 contains 13 residues. Germline loops: CDR1 KGHSH, CDR2 LQKENI. For the CDR3, the DNA is TGTGCCAGCTCACAGGGGTTGGCCACTGAAGCTTTCTTT. The encoded protein is CASSQGLATEAFF.

This clone occurred once. The gene calls are TRBV5-4 and TRBJ2-1, with 8 bases identical to TRBD2. The germline gives CDR1 SGHNT, CDR2 YYREEE (reference sequence). The CDR3 length is 14 residues. The J segment lost 5 bases and the V segment lost 5 bases, leaving 6 bases of the junction unmatched. The CDR3 loop reads CASRQGSGNNEQFF. The DNA of the CDR3 is TGTGCCAGCAGGCAGGGTAGCGGGAACAATGAGCAGTTCTTC.

The gene calls are TRBV7-2 and TRBJ1-5, with D uncertain. With 1 base removed from V and 8 bases from J, the gap between germline ends came to 15 bases. This CDR3 spans 15 amino acids. Germline V CDR1 and CDR2: SGHTA, FQGNSA. DNA of the CDR3: TGTGCCAGCAGCTTAGAAGCGGCAGGTCGAGAGCCCCAGCATTTT. It yields the protein CASSLEAAGREPQHF.

This rearrangement joins TRBV5-1 to TRBJ2-2, with TRBD1 as a possible D gene (5 bases). The V gene lost 0 bases and the J gene lost 0 bases, with 21 bases spanning the gap. The CDR3 spans 20 residues. In germline, CDR1 is SGHRS, CDR2 YFSETQ. The CDR3 reads CASSLVSAGQTSANTGELFF. The DNA for the CDR3 is TGCGCCAGCAGCTTGGTTTCGGCAGGGCAAACTTCCGCGAACACCGGGGAGCTGTTTTTT.

The chain recombines TRBV7-2 with TRBJ1-1; 7 nucleotides match TRBD1. The V and J ends lost 2 bases and 0 bases, in that order; junction bases with no gene match: 0. The length of the CDR3 is 14 residues. Looked up from germline, CDR1 is SGHTA and CDR2 is FQGNSA. The CDR3 is CASSLRGLNTEAFF. The CDR3 bases are TGTGCCAGCAGCTTAAGGGGGCTGAACACTGAAGCTTTCTTT.

The V and J genes are TRBV27 and TRBJ1-2; TRBD1 might be the D (5 bases). Germline V gives CDR1 MNHEY, CDR2 SMNVEV (reference sequence). V gave up 4 bases and J gave up 2 bases, with 29 bases separating them. CDR3 length: 20 residues. The CDR3 sequence is CASSSLDSSRHRWGNYGYTF. The CDR3 DNA follows: TGTGCCAGCAGTTCTCTCGATTCTTCCCGTCATCGTTGGGGCAACTATGGCTACACCTTC.

This chain joins TRBV30 and TRBJ2-1; 11 nucleotides align to TRBD2. The V segment lost 5 bases and the J segment 2 bases; nucleotides outside the gene matches: 5. Germline CDR1 and CDR2: GTSNPN and SVGIG (reference sequence). This CDR3 region has 15 residues. Here the CDR3 DNA reads TGTGCCTGGGGGGGGACTAGCGGTCCCTACAATGAGCAGTTCTTC. This translates into CAWGGTSGPYNEQFF.